This passage covers 28 T cell receptor beta chains from one sample sequenced in a study of OX40 agonist ivuxolimab in advanced cancers. The repertoire was sequenced with immunoSEQ multiplex PCR; TCRdb's copy has only in-frame clones and lacks some. The sample holds approximately 41,000 clones, more than 70% seen once. Sample: CD4+ or CD8+ T cells sorted from blood, taken in a trial of the OX40 agonist ivuxolimab. These receptors came from an adult with an advanced solid tumor such as melanoma, head and neck, liver or kidney cancer.

The CDR3 sequence: CASSMGYEQYF. The CDR3 DNA is TGTGCCAGTAGTATGGGTTACGAGCAGTACTTC. V usage is TRBV19 and J usage is TRBJ2-7; D gene ambiguous. Germline CDR1 LNHDA, CDR2 SQIVND (reference sequence). This CDR3 spans 11 amino acids. V gave up 3 bases and J gave up 4 bases, with 4 bases separating them. Together with reference TRBV19 and TRBJ2-7, the CDR3 gives the full variable domain: DGGITQSPKYLFRKEGQNVTLSCEQNLNHDAMYWYRQDPGQGLRLIYYSQIVNDFQKGDIAEGYSVSREKKESFPLTVTSAQKNPTAFYLCASSMGYEQYFGPGTRLTVT.

The chain links TRBV28 to TRBJ2-2; D perhaps matches TRBD1 (5 bases). Germline V lookup: CDR1 MDHEN, CDR2 SYDVKM. The CDR3 covers 15 residues. The ends were cut back, 5 bases at V and 2 bases at J, with 12 bases in the middle. The CDR3 spells CASSGAPRNTGELFF. CDR3 coding DNA: TGTGCCAGCAGTGGGGCCCCTCGAAACACCGGGGAGCTGTTTTTT.

The rearrangement joins TRBV10-3 to TRBJ1-1; TRBD1 is a possible D gene (5 bases). Germline V lookup: CDR1 ENHRY, CDR2 SYGVKD. Trimming removed 4 bases at V and 2 bases at J, with 8 bases between. The length of the CDR3 is 13 residues. The CDR3 nucleotides are TGTGCCATCAGTGTAGACAGTAACACTGAAGCTTTCTTT. It specifies CAISVDSNTEAFF.

This chain joins TRBV9 and TRBJ2-1, with D tentatively TRBD2 (6 bases). The V end was cut by 4 bases, the J end by 7 bases, with 12 bases between. The CDR3 extends over 13 amino acids. CDR1 and CDR2 from the germline V gene are SGDLS and YYNGEE. CDR3 region: CASSRGGWNEQFF. The CDR3 region has the DNA TGTGCCAGCAGCAGAGGAGGGTGGAATGAGCAGTTCTTC. Based on the CDR3 plus reference TRBV9 and TRBJ2-1, the full variable domain is DSGVTQTPKHLITATGQRVTLRCSPRSGDLSVYWYQQSLDQGLQFLIQYYNGEERAKGNILERFSAQQFPDLHSELNLSSLELGDSALYFCASSRGGWNEQFFGPGTRLTVL.

The chain uses TRBV12-5 and TRBJ2-3, with no clear D. The CDR3 extends over 11 amino acids. The ends were cut back, 4 bases at V and 3 bases at J, with 2 bases in the middle. Per germline, CDR1 LGHNT and CDR2 FRNRAP. The CDR3 DNA is TGTGCTAGTGGTTCTACAGATACGCAGTATTTT. This translates into CASGSTDTQYF.

The chain joins TRBV19 to TRBJ2-7; 9 nucleotides match TRBD1. Trimming took 5 bases from V and 5 from J; bases not matched to a gene: 16. Per germline, CDR1 LNHDA and CDR2 SQIVND (reference sequence). This CDR3 spans 17 amino acids. The CDR3 sequence: CASSVKRLGTGRDEQYF. For the CDR3, the DNA is TGTGCCAGTAGTGTCAAACGCCTGGGGACAGGGAGAGACGAGCAGTACTTC.

The chain employs TRBV11-3 and TRBJ2-6; 11 nucleotides align to TRBD1. The germline V gene has CDR1 SGHNT and CDR2 YENEEA. Germline trimming cut 5 bases from V and 4 bases from J; bases unmatched to any gene: 4. The CDR3 is 16 residues long. The CDR3 DNA reads as TGTGCCAGCAGCCGGGACAGGGGGTTCGGGGCCAACGTCCTGACTTTC. Its translation is CASSRDRGFGANVLTF.

This chain uses TRBV19 with TRBJ1-2; no clear D gene. Germline CDR1 LNHDA, CDR2 SQIVND (reference sequence). There are 15 residues in the CDR3. V was shortened by 7 bases and J by 4 bases, with 19 bases between the two germline ends. The CDR3 loop is CASKNIYSGLYGYTF. For the CDR3, the DNA is TGTGCCAGTAAGAACATCTACTCCGGGCTCTATGGCTACACCTTC.

The rearrangement links TRBV12-5 to TRBJ1-1; D is unclear. The germline CDR1 and CDR2 sequences are LGHNT and FRNRAP. Trimming pared 6 bases from V and 5 bases from J, leaving 16 bases between. CDR3 size: 14 residues. In nucleotides, the CDR3 is TGTGCTAGTGGCCCTGGAGGGAGACGAACTGAAGCTTTCTTT. Its translation: CASGPGGRRTEAFF.

This chain connects TRBV7-8 to TRBJ1-1, with D unresolved. Germline lookup yields CDR1 SGHVS and CDR2 FQNEAQ. Trimming removed 1 base at V and 0 bases at J, with 6 bases between. The length of the CDR3 is 14 residues. Here the CDR3 reads CASSLGRLNTEAFF. As DNA, the CDR3 is TGTGCCAGCAGCTTAGGACGGCTGAACACTGAAGCTTTCTTT.

V usage is TRBV9 and J usage is TRBJ1-1, with a weak D call TRBD1 (6 bases). Trimming left V 2 bases short and J 1 base short, with 9 bases between. This CDR3 spans 14 amino acids. Germline values: CDR1 SGDLS, CDR2 YYNGEE. The CDR3 sequence: CASSVRDKNTEAFF. The CDR3 coding sequence is TGTGCCAGCAGCGTGAGGGACAAGAACACTGAAGCTTTCTTT. The full variable domain, its missing parts supplied by reference TRBV9 and TRBJ1-1, is DSGVTQTPKHLITATGQRVTLRCSPRSGDLSVYWYQQSLDQGLQFLIQYYNGEERAKGNILERFSAQQFPDLHSELNLSSLELGDSALYFCASSVRDKNTEAFFGQGTRLTVV.

This clone was found a few times. The J gene is TRBJ1-4, the V gene TRBV6-6, with D unresolved. The CDR3 length is 16 residues. The germline CDR1 and CDR2 sequences are MNHNY and SVGAGI (reference sequence). Trimming removed 0 bases at V and 3 bases at J, with 11 bases between. The CDR3 bases are TGTGCCAGCAGTTACTCCCTCGGCGGCTCTAATGAAAAACTGTTTTTT. It codes for CASSYSLGGSNEKLFF.

Written as DNA, the CDR3 is TGTGCCAGCAGACCTCACGCAACTAATGAAAAACTGTTTTTT. Translating gives CASRPHATNEKLFF. J is TRBJ1-4 and V is TRBV6-6, with no clear D. The CDR3 runs 14 residues. From germline, CDR1 is MNHNY and CDR2 SVGAGI (reference sequence). V gave up 6 bases and J gave up 0 bases, with 8 bases separating them.

The chain has TRBV5-1 and TRBJ1-2, with a possible D match to TRBD1 (6 bases). Germline CDR1 SGHRS, CDR2 YFSETQ. V lost 9 bases to trimming and J lost 4 bases, with 19 bases between them. The CDR3 consists of 14 residues. The CDR3 region has the DNA TGCGCCACCTCGCCCCAGGACAGCGTCTATGGCTACACCTTC. Its translation: CATSPQDSVYGYTF. The full variable domain, completed using reference TRBV5-1 and TRBJ1-2, is KAGVTQTPRYLIKTRGQQVTLSCSPISGHRSVSWYQQTPGQGLQFLFEYFSETQRNKGNFPGRFSGRQFSNSRSEMNVSTLELGDSALYLCATSPQDSVYGYTFGSGTRLTVV.

The chain employs TRBV18 and TRBJ1-1, with D perhaps TRBD1 (5 bases). CDR3 size: 16 residues. The germline gives CDR1 KGHSH, CDR2 LQKENI. The germline V and J ends were trimmed by 3 bases and 0 bases, with 14 bases remaining between them. Here the CDR3 reads CASSPSSGNMNTEAFF. For the CDR3, the DNA is TGTGCCAGCTCACCCTCCTCAGGGAATATGAACACTGAAGCTTTCTTT. The full variable domain, rest sourced from reference TRBV18 and TRBJ1-1, is NAGVMQNPRHLVRRRGQEARLRCSPMKGHSHVYWYRQLPEEGLKFMVYLQKENIIDESGMPKERFSAEFPKEGPSILRIQQVVRGDSAAYFCASSPSSGNMNTEAFFGQGTRLTVV.

The chain links TRBV11-2 to TRBJ1-2; possibly TRBD1 for D (6 bases). Per the germline V gene, CDR1 is SGHAT and CDR2 is FQNNGV. Trimming cost V 5 bases and J 2 bases, with 9 bases left between them. CDR3 size: 13 residues. The CDR3 here is CASSEQGNYGYTF. The DNA of the CDR3 is TGTGCCAGCAGCGAACAGGGCAACTATGGCTACACCTTC.

The chain joins TRBV4-1 to TRBJ1-4; D not resolved. Trimming left V 4 bases short and J 5 bases short, with 14 bases between. The CDR3 sequence is 15 residues long. Germline values: CDR1 MGHRA, CDR2 YSYEKL. CDR3 protein: CASSPNWTGNEKLFF. CDR3 nucleotide sequence: TGCGCCAGCAGCCCCAATTGGACGGGGAATGAAAAACTGTTTTTT.

This clone was seen a few times. J is TRBJ1-3 and V is TRBV9, with a weak D call TRBD1 (5 bases). The CDR3 extends over 16 amino acids. CDR1 and CDR2 (germline): SGDLS, YYNGEE. V dropped 3 bases and J dropped 10 bases, with 23 bases sitting between them. The CDR3 spells CASSAGWGETGSTIYF. DNA of the CDR3: TGTGCCAGCAGCGCCGGCTGGGGGGAGACGGGGTCGACCATATATTTT.

V usage is TRBV5-5 and J usage is TRBJ2-7; the D is unclear. The germline V gene has CDR1 SGHKS and CDR2 YYEKEE (reference sequence). The CDR3 is 11 amino acids. Trimming removed 4 bases at V and 0 bases at J, with 2 bases between. The DNA of the CDR3 is TGTGCCAGCAGCCACTCCTACGAGCAGTACTTC. It is translated as CASSHSYEQYF.

The chain couples TRBV12-5 to TRBJ2-1; 12 bases match TRBD2. CDR3 length equals 17 residues. The germline V gene has CDR1 LGHNT and CDR2 FRNRAP. The junction had 6 bases not matched to a gene; V was cut back by 2 bases and J by 4 bases. The CDR3 is CASGLPRLAGEYNEQFF. Here the CDR3 DNA reads TGTGCTAGTGGTTTGCCCCGACTAGCGGGGGAGTACAATGAGCAGTTCTTC.

This clone was recorded once. The chain couples TRBV11-1 to TRBJ2-5; 8 nucleotides agree with TRBD2. The CDR3 has 16 residues. V lost 1 base, J lost 1 base, and 5 bases stayed unmatched. CDR1 and CDR2 (germline): SGHAT, FQDESV (reference sequence). The CDR3 coding sequence is TGTGCCAGCAGCTTAGGAGTAGCGGGGACCCAAGAGACCCAGTACTTC. Translation gives CASSLGVAGTQETQYF.

V and J are TRBV4-3 and TRBJ2-2; no definite D call. The CDR3 spans 15 residues. The ends were cut back, 8 bases at V and 3 bases at J, with 16 bases in the middle. Per the germline V gene, CDR1 is LGHNA and CDR2 is YSLEER. The CDR3 DNA sequence: TGCGCCAGCGGGCGGAAGGCGGCAGACACCGGGGAGCTGTTTTTT. The encoded protein is CASGRKAADTGELFF.

This chain uses TRBV5-1 with TRBJ2-3, with D maybe TRBD1 (5 bases). CDR3 length equals 16 residues. The germline CDR1 and CDR2 sequences are SGHRS and YFSETQ. V gave up 1 base and J gave up 4 bases, with 16 bases separating them. CDR3 bases: TGCGCCAGCAGCTTGTATACAGGCCCTCAGGCAGATACGCAGTATTTT. Amino acid sequence: CASSLYTGPQADTQYF.

This rearrangement joins TRBV10-3 to TRBJ1-3; D not certain. V lost 0 bases, J lost 5 bases, and 8 bases lay in between. This CDR3 has 14 residues. The germline gives CDR1 ENHRY, CDR2 SYGVKD. The CDR3 sequence: CAISESFRRNTIYF. CDR3 nucleotide sequence: TGTGCCATCAGTGAGTCGTTCAGGAGAAACACCATATATTTT.

The chain employs TRBV9 and TRBJ1-2; 7 positions agree with TRBD1. V was pared by 4 bases and J by 7 bases, with 7 bases of the junction left unmatched. Germline-derived CDR1 and CDR2 are SGDLS and YYNGEE. The CDR3 totals 13 residues. This chain's CDR3 is CASSSGGVVGYTF. The CDR3 DNA is TGTGCCAGCAGCTCAGGGGGGGTGGTTGGCTACACCTTC.

The rearrangement joins TRBV9 to TRBJ1-2; possibly TRBD1 for D (5 bases). The CDR3 totals 16 residues. The germline V gene encodes CDR1 SGDLS and CDR2 YYNGEE. V lost 4 bases to trimming and J lost 4 bases, with 20 bases between them. The chain's CDR3 is CASSRGQAERGYGYTF. DNA of the CDR3: TGTGCCAGCAGCCGAGGGCAGGCCGAGAGGGGCTATGGCTACACCTTC. Using reference TRBV9 and TRBJ1-2 for the parts outside the CDR3, the full variable domain is DSGVTQTPKHLITATGQRVTLRCSPRSGDLSVYWYQQSLDQGLQFLIQYYNGEERAKGNILERFSAQQFPDLHSELNLSSLELGDSALYFCASSRGQAERGYGYTFGSGTRLTVV.

This clone was seen a few times. V usage is TRBV9 and J usage is TRBJ1-6; TRBD1 aligns across 9 bases. Germline CDR1 reads SGDLS; CDR2 reads YYNGEE. This CDR3 is built from 15 residues. With V trimmed by 3 bases and J by 6 bases, 4 bases remained unmatched. CDR3 sequence: CASSAGQGGNSPLHF. In DNA, the CDR3 is TGTGCCAGCAGCGCGGGACAGGGCGGTAATTCACCCCTCCACTTT.

V gene TRBV4-3 combines with J gene TRBJ1-5, with unresolved D. The CDR3 runs to 13 residues. Trimming took off 4 bases at V and 6 bases at J, with 10 bases between the two ends. From germline, CDR1 is LGHNA and CDR2 YSLEER. CDR3 nucleotide sequence: TGCGCCAGCAGCCTCGACTTGGGTCAGCCCCAGCATTTT. Protein sequence: CASSLDLGQPQHF.